The rows below give T cell receptor beta chains drawn from one sample of a study of response to subunit inactivated influenza vaccine. TCRdb called the RT-PCR reads again in MiXCR, with one record for every CDR3 protein. The sample includes 650,000 to 800,000 distinct CDR3 sequences, approximately 17% of them seen just once. The starting material was PBMCs from blood, obtained around 5 days after vaccination. The receptors shown here come from a man aged 50 or older who received an inactivated influenza vaccine. Each CDR3 is given with its conserved first and last residue. The order of the fields is clone size, J gene, V gene, CDR3 length, D gene, CDR3 protein, CDR3 DNA. A D gene is named only where the DNA matches it firmly. Some rows mark clone size as missing; the rest say once, few, many or name a class of expanded clone.

- | TRBJ2-3 | TRBV20-1 | 16 | TRBD2 | CSASKDPSGVTDTQYF | TGCAGTGCTAGTAAGGATCCCAGCGGGGTTACAGATACGCAGTATTTT
few | TRBJ2-1 | TRBV20-1 | 15 | TRBD2 | CSARTSGDRYNEQFF | TGCAGTGCTAGGACTAGCGGGGATCGCTACAATGAGCAGTTCTTC
few | TRBJ2-3 | TRBV7-2 | 14 | - | CASSVYRAPDTQYF | TGTGCCAGCAGCGTATACAGGGCCCCCGATACGCAGTATTTT
- | TRBJ2-7 | TRBV29-1 | 15 | TRBD2 | CSVAGGSYGSYEQYF | TGCAGCGTTGCTGGCGGGAGCTATGGCTCCTACGAGCAGTACTTC
few | TRBJ2-5 | TRBV15 | 16 | TRBD2 | CATSRELTSGVETQYF | TGTGCCACCAGCAGAGAGTTGACTAGCGGGGTAGAGACCCAGTACTTC
few | TRBJ2-1 | TRBV3-1 | 17 | - | CASSHSRSAGSYNEQFF | TGTGCCAGCAGCCACTCCCGGTCGGCGGGTTCCTACAATGAGCAGTTCTTC
few | TRBJ1-2 | TRBV20-1 | 11 | - | CSARDVYGYTF | TGCAGTGCTAGAGACGTCTATGGCTACACCTTC
few | TRBJ2-1 | TRBV5-1 | 13 | - | CASSFGGQGEQFF | TGCGCCAGCAGCTTCGGGGGGCAAGGTGAGCAGTTCTTC
few | TRBJ1-1 | TRBV2 | 13 | - | CASTSAFNTEAFF | TGTGCCAGCACATCGGCGTTTAACACTGAAGCTTTCTTT
few | TRBJ2-7 | TRBV11-2 | 16 | - | CASSPHEGALVYEQYF | TGTGCCAGCAGCCCCCATGAAGGGGCGTTGGTCTACGAGCAGTACTTC
- | TRBJ2-5 | TRBV4-3 | 14 | TRBD2 | CASSQASGPETQYF | TGCGCCAGCAGCCAGGCTAGCGGGCCAGAGACCCAGTACTTC
- | TRBJ2-5 | TRBV7-8 | 14 | TRBD1 | CASSYTGASETQYF | TGTGCCAGCAGCTACACAGGGGCAAGCGAGACCCAGTACTTC
- | TRBJ2-7 | TRBV3-1 | 15 | - | CASTRLPGSPSEQYF | TGTGCCAGCACAAGACTTCCGGGGTCCCCCTCCGAGCAGTACTTC
- | TRBJ2-7 | TRBV29-1 | 11 | - | CSATQDYEQYF | TGCAGCGCCACGCAGGACTACGAGCAGTACTTC
few | TRBJ1-1 | TRBV20-1 | 14 | - | CSASRQGSATEAFF | TGCAGTGCTAGTCGCCAGGGGAGCGCCACTGAAGCTTTCTTT
- | TRBJ1-3 | TRBV7-2 | 16 | - | CASRPDGRSSGNTIYF | TGTGCCAGCAGGCCGGACGGACGCTCGAGTGGAAACACCATATATTTT
many | TRBJ2-2 | TRBV5-1 | 15 | TRBD1 | CASSPWDRGAGELFF | TGCGCCAGCAGCCCCTGGGACAGGGGCGCCGGGGAGCTGTTTTTT
- | TRBJ2-1 | TRBV30 | 13 | TRBD1 | CAWATGKLNEQFF | TGTGCCTGGGCGACAGGGAAGTTGAATGAGCAGTTCTTC
- | TRBJ2-1 | TRBV7-6 | 20 | TRBD2 | CASSLAPAGINAVVYNEQFF | TGTGCCAGCAGCTTAGCGCCAGCGGGAATCAACGCAGTGGTCTACAATGAGCAGTTCTTC
many | TRBJ2-7 | TRBV6-2/TRBV6-3 | 14 | TRBD1 | CASSYGTGTYEQYF | TGTGCCAGCAGTTACGGGACAGGAACCTACGAGCAGTACTTC
- | TRBJ2-5 | TRBV2 | 15 | - | CASSGRDIDQETQYF | TGTGCCAGCAGCGGACGGGACATAGACCAAGAGACCCAGTACTTC
- | TRBJ2-2 | TRBV28 | 16 | TRBD1 | CASTFRGQGYTGELFF | TGTGCCAGCACTTTTCGGGGACAGGGATACACCGGGGAGCTGTTTTTT
- | TRBJ1-5 | TRBV6-2/TRBV6-3 | 16 | - | CASSYSMGGGRQPQHF | TGTGCCAGCAGTTACTCGATGGGTGGGGGCCGTCAGCCCCAGCATTTT
- | TRBJ2-7 | TRBV20-1 | 15 | - | CSARDRMASLREQYF | TGCAGTGCTAGAGATCGGATGGCTAGCTTGCGCGAGCAGTACTTC
- | TRBJ2-7 | TRBV6-2/TRBV6-3 | 15 | TRBD2 | CASSYDGGTIYEQYF | TGTGCCAGCAGTTACGACGGGGGGACCATCTACGAGCAGTACTTC
few | TRBJ1-2 | TRBV5-1 | 15 | - | CASSLSSGVNYGYTF | TGCGCCAGCAGCTTGTCCTCAGGGGTAAACTATGGCTACACCTTC
- | TRBJ2-1 | TRBV7-2 | 14 | - | CASSLADPLNEQFF | TGTGCCAGCAGCTTAGCAGACCCCCTCAATGAGCAGTTCTTC
- | TRBJ2-3 | TRBV5-1 | 14 | - | CASSLQEGKDTQYF | TGCGCCAGCAGCTTGCAGGAAGGGAAAGATACGCAGTATTTT
- | TRBJ2-3 | TRBV5-8 | 13 | - | CASSLTTWDTQYF | TGTGCCAGCAGCTTGACCACGTGGGATACGCAGTATTTT
few | TRBJ1-2 | TRBV6-2/TRBV6-3 | 15 | - | CASSYSISGIYGYTF | TGTGCCAGCAGTTACTCGATTTCAGGGATCTATGGCTACACCTTC
- | TRBJ1-2 | TRBV20-1 | 14 | - | CSARKREGLYGYTF | TGCAGTGCTAGGAAAAGGGAAGGGCTGTATGGCTACACCTTC
- | TRBJ2-3 | TRBV11-2 | 15 | - | CASSFITGFTDTQYF | TGTGCCAGCAGCTTTATCACAGGGTTCACAGATACGCAGTATTTT
- | TRBJ2-5 | TRBV28 | 13 | - | CASSLNSAETQYF | TGTGCCAGCAGTTTGAACAGTGCGGAGACCCAGTACTTC
- | TRBJ2-1 | TRBV20-1 | 12 | - | CSAALFNNEQFF | TGCAGTGCCGCCTTGTTCAACAATGAGCAGTTCTTC
few | TRBJ2-3 | TRBV5-1 | 15 | - | CASSPGHSSTDTQYF | TGCGCCAGCAGCCCTGGCCACTCAAGCACAGATACGCAGTATTTT
- | TRBJ2-1 | TRBV20-1 | 15 | - | CSARILRGSYNEQFF | TGCAGTGCTAGGATTCTCAGGGGATCTTACAATGAGCAGTTCTTC
many | TRBJ2-1 | TRBV10-3 | 12 | - | CAIKSMTDEQFF | TGTGCCATCAAGTCAATGACCGATGAGCAGTTCTTC
few | TRBJ2-7 | TRBV6-1 | 15 | TRBD2 | CASKTRLAGGYEQYF | TGTGCCAGCAAAACGAGACTAGCGGGAGGCTACGAGCAGTACTTC
- | TRBJ2-2 | TRBV28 | 14 | - | CASSLTSLAGELFF | TGTGCCAGCAGTTTGACGTCCCTTGCCGGGGAGCTGTTTTTT
few | TRBJ2-1 | TRBV9 | 16 | - | CASSVGGGMGYNEQFF | TGTGCCAGCAGCGTCGGAGGGGGGATGGGCTACAATGAGCAGTTCTTC